These 4 T cell receptor beta chains originate from one sample sequenced in a study of CD8+CD57+ T cells in acquired aplastic anemia. Genomic DNA templated the TCR beta VDJ and CDR3 profiling. TCRdb ran MiXCR on the reads and lists one entry per CDR3 protein. The sample has approximately 40,000 distinct CDR3 sequences, 63% seen once. Only patients with CD8+CD57+ cell expansion on flow cytometry were chosen for sequencing. The sequenced material came from sorted CD4+, CD8+, or CD8+CD57+ T cells (not recorded which) from PBMCs. All receptors come from a human donor with aplastic anemia.

This rearrangement joins TRBV29-1 to TRBJ2-7; D remains ambiguous. The CDR3 covers 14 residues. V was trimmed by 4 bases and J by 0 bases, leaving 13 bases between them. The germline CDR1 and CDR2 sequences are SQVTM and ANQGSEA. CDR3 protein: CSVVGSASSYEQYF. The DNA for the CDR3 is TGCAGCGTTGTTGGTTCCGCGAGCTCCTACGAGCAGTACTTC.

The rearrangement joins TRBV4-3 to TRBJ2-1, with D tentatively TRBD1 (5 bases). V lost 4 bases, J lost 5 bases, and 18 bases lay in between. This CDR3 is 16 amino acids long. Germline V gene data show CDR1 as LGHNA and CDR2 as YSLEER. The CDR3 DNA is TGCGCCAGCAGCCCCCGAAGGCAGGGATGGGACAATGAGCAGTTCTTC. Translating it yields CASSPRRQGWDNEQFF.

This rearrangement joins TRBV24-1 to TRBJ2-5; D call uncertain. CDR1 is KGHDR, CDR2 SFDVKD, per germline. The CDR3 spans 15 residues. Trimming took 3 bases from V and 1 from J, leaving 11 bases between them. CDR3 nucleotides: TGTGCCACCAGTGATCCCTCCAGCGTCCAAGAGACCCAGTACTTC. It yields the protein CATSDPSSVQETQYF.

This clonotype occurred a few times. The V call is TRBV29-1, the J call TRBJ2-7; D gene uncertain. V lost 3 bases to trimming and J lost 1 base, with 7 bases between them. The CDR3 is 12 residues long. CDR1 is SQVTM and CDR2 is ANQGSEA in the germline V gene. CDR3 DNA sequence: TGCAGCGTTGAGGGCCGTTCCTACGAGCAGTACTTC. Its translation is CSVEGRSYEQYF.